The rows below give T cell receptor beta chains drawn from one sample of a study of beta chain features in type 1 diabetes. Clones were read by immunoSEQ multiplex PCR, and TCRdb kept only the in-frame ones, dropping some. The sample records a few hundred thousand clones, around 15% being singletons. The sample consisted of naive CD4+ T cells from blood. These receptors were obtained from a man younger than 45 with type 1 diabetes. CDR3s include the opening cysteine and the closing phenylalanine or tryptophan. A D gene is named only where the DNA matches it firmly. Size is omitted from some rows. Given values are once, few, many or a class for expanded clones.

few	TRBJ2-7	.	TRBV28	CASSHPWGEYF	TGTGCCAGCAGTCATCCGTGGGGAGAGTACTTC
.	TRBJ2-1	TRBD2	TRBV6-6	CATGLAGEVEQFF	TGTGCCACCGGGCTAGCGGGAGAGGTTGAGCAGTTCTTC
.	TRBJ2-1	TRBD2	TRBV7-9	CASSPGGSGGYNEQFF	TGTGCCAGCAGCCCGGGGGGTAGCGGGGGCTACAATGAGCAGTTCTTC
few	TRBJ1-5	TRBD1	TRBV6-1	CASSAGTGGNQPQHF	TGTGCCAGCAGTGCCGGGACAGGGGGCAATCAGCCCCAGCATTTT
few	TRBJ2-1	TRBD2	TRBV4-2	CASSEGGTSGTEQFF	TGTGCCAGCAGCGAAGGGGGGACTAGCGGGACTGAGCAGTTCTTC
.	TRBJ2-1	.	TRBV2	CASSVTDYNEQFF	TGTGCCAGCAGTGTAACAGATTACAATGAGCAGTTCTTC
.	TRBJ2-7	.	TRBV19	CASSIAGQPNSYEQYF	TGTGCCAGTAGTATAGCAGGACAGCCGAACTCCTACGAGCAGTACTTC
.	TRBJ2-4	.	TRBV15	CATSRDPRVAKNIQYF	TGTGCCACCAGCAGAGATCCGCGAGTAGCCAAAAACATTCAGTACTTC
few	TRBJ1-5	.	TRBV29-1	CSVGAEHQPQHF	TGCAGCGTTGGGGCAGAGCATCAGCCCCAGCATTTT
.	TRBJ1-1	.	TRBV28	CASSPGNSNTEAFF	TGTGCCAGCAGTCCAGGGAACTCGAACACTGAAGCTTTCTTT
.	TRBJ2-7	.	TRBV7-2	CASSLPSLYEQYF	TGTGCCAGCAGCCTTCCTTCCCTCTACGAGCAGTACTTC
.	TRBJ2-3	.	TRBV11-2	CASTLEPRGDTQYF	TGTGCCAGCACCCTAGAGCCTCGAGGAGATACGCAGTATTTT
few	TRBJ2-2	.	TRBV28	CASSLWRGNTGELFF	TGTGCCAGCAGTTTATGGCGGGGAAACACCGGGGAGCTGTTTTTT
few	TRBJ1-1	.	TRBV7-9	CASSLRGDTEAFF	TGTGCCAGCAGCTTAAGGGGCGACACTGAAGCTTTCTTT
.	TRBJ2-5	TRBD2	TRBV5-1	CASSPGTSGPQETQYF	TGCGCCAGCAGCCCCGGGACTAGCGGACCCCAAGAGACCCAGTACTTC
few	TRBJ2-1	.	TRBV5-1	CASSLKGSFNEQFF	TGCGCCAGCAGCTTAAAAGGGAGTTTCAATGAGCAGTTCTTC
few	TRBJ1-5	.	TRBV4-1	CASSQVIGQPQHF	TGCGCCAGCAGCCAAGTGATCGGTCAGCCCCAGCATTTT
few	TRBJ2-1	.	TRBV6-6	CASTMAGADEQFF	TGTGCCAGTACCATGGCAGGGGCCGATGAGCAGTTCTTC
.	TRBJ2-7	.	TRBV18	CASSPTELAYEQYF	TGTGCCAGCTCACCAACGGAGCTTGCCTACGAGCAGTACTTC
.	TRBJ2-7	TRBD2	TRBV9	CASSVAGLAGYEQYF	TGTGCCAGCAGCGTAGCTGGGCTAGCGGGCTACGAGCAGTACTTC
few	TRBJ2-2	TRBD1	TRBV4-2	CASSQDTGTATGELFF	TGTGCCAGCAGCCAAGATACCGGGACAGCTACCGGGGAGCTGTTTTTT
few	TRBJ2-4	.	TRBV11-2	CASSLTFRYNIQYF	TGTGCCAGCAGCTTAACGTTTCGGTATAACATTCAGTACTTC
.	TRBJ2-7	.	TRBV2	CASGGQGTRRLWQYF	TGTGCCAGCGGGGGCCAGGGGACCCGACGGTTGTGGCAGTACTTC
.	TRBJ1-6	.	TRBV30	CACHYWRSPLHF	TGTGCCTGCCACTACTGGCGTTCACCCCTCCACTTT
.	TRBJ2-7	.	TRBV6-5	CASSYAGTFYEQYF	TGTGCCAGCAGTTACGCAGGGACTTTCTACGAGCAGTACTTC
few	TRBJ2-3	.	TRBV30	CAWSGTDTDTQYF	TGTGCCTGGAGTGGGACAGATACAGATACGCAGTATTTT